The 15 T cell receptor beta chains below come from one sample, sequenced in a study of cytomegalovirus exposure and HLA in healthy donors. Use of 60 Vbeta and 13 Jbeta primers characterized the PCR. Libraries were prepared by immunoSEQ multiplex PCR; TCRdb keeps only in-frame clonotypes and omits some of them. The data contain 95,000 to 150,000 clones, more than 60% of them seen just once; the ten biggest clones take up approximately 4.1%. Sequenced sample: PBMCs. The source is a woman in her forties in good health and CMV-seronegative.

The rearrangement uses TRBV19 and TRBJ2-7; TRBD1 might be the D (6 bases). This CDR3 contains 15 residues. Germline values: CDR1 LNHDA, CDR2 SQIVND (reference sequence). Trimming removed 4 bases from V and 2 bases from J, with 15 bases in between. The CDR3 sequence: CASSRAEDSTYEQYF. The CDR3 DNA is TGTGCCAGTAGTAGGGCTGAGGACAGTACCTACGAGCAGTACTTC.

CDR3 in DNA: TGTGCCAGCAGTTCTGGCGGGACGGCCTCCTACGAGCAGTACTTC. This sequence encodes CASSSGGTASYEQYF. V is TRBV28 and J is TRBJ2-7, with TRBD2 as a possible D gene (6 bases). Deletions cut 4 bases from V and 0 bases from J, with 13 bases between. The CDR3 runs to 15 residues. CDR1 MDHEN and CDR2 SYDVKM come from the germline V gene.

The chain uses TRBV7-2 and TRBJ2-3; tentative D call: TRBD1 (6 bases). The germline V gene encodes CDR1 SGHTA and CDR2 FQGNSA. CDR3 length: 15 residues. V shed 8 bases and J shed 5 bases, with 20 bases lying between them. The CDR3 region has the DNA TGTGCCAGCTCTCCAGGGGACACCAGGCGAGATACGCAGTATTTT. Its translation is CASSPGDTRRDTQYF.

The J gene is TRBJ1-3, the V gene TRBV7-2, with D possibly matching TRBD1 (5 bases). Germline V CDR1 and CDR2: SGHTA, FQGNSA. This CDR3 comprises 18 residues. The ends were cut back, 1 base at V and 1 base at J, with 17 bases in the middle. This CDR3 reads CASSLEAGPPLSGNTIYF. In nucleotides, the CDR3 is TGTGCCAGCAGCTTAGAGGCAGGGCCCCCACTATCTGGAAACACCATATATTTT.

The chain uses TRBV6-5 and TRBJ1-2, with TRBD1 as a possible D gene (5 bases). The CDR3 is 14 amino acids. Germline CDR1 reads MNHEY; CDR2 reads SVGAGI. The V end was cut by 0 bases, the J end by 6 bases, with 11 bases between. This chain's CDR3 is CASSYSGGYDGYTF. The CDR3 nucleotides read TGTGCCAGCAGTTACTCGGGGGGGTACGATGGCTACACCTTC.

This clone was recorded only once. The chain uses TRBV6-6 and TRBJ1-4; possible D gene TRBD1, 5 bases. The CDR3 loop spans 14 amino acids. The V and J ends lost 6 bases and 4 bases respectively, with 12 bases between them. Germline V gene data show CDR1 as MNHNY and CDR2 as SVGAGI (reference sequence). Here the CDR3 DNA reads TGTGCCAGCAGAGACAGACGGAATAATGAAAAACTGTTTTTT. It encodes CASRDRRNNEKLFF.

This clone was observed a handful of times. This rearrangement joins TRBV27 to TRBJ2-3; maybe TRBD1 (5 bases). V dropped 5 bases and J dropped 8 bases, with 17 bases sitting between them. The CDR3 has 14 residues. CDR1 MNHEY and CDR2 SMNVEV come from the germline V gene (reference sequence). The DNA of the CDR3 is TGTGCCAGCAGTCCCTACGCGACAGTGATTACGCAGTATTTT. It codes for CASSPYATVITQYF.

Regarding this clone: The junction and the germline gene differ at one end; a read error may be behind it. The chain recombines TRBV7-9 with TRBJ2-1; D not certain. Germline V lookup: CDR1 SEHNR, CDR2 FQNEAQ (reference sequence). This CDR3 has 10 amino acids. The CDR3 loop is CSSSYSEQFF. CDR3 coding DNA: TGTTCCAGCAGCTATAGTGAGCAGTTCTTC. The variable domain in full, with the rest retrieved from reference TRBV7-9 and TRBJ2-1, is DTGVSQNPRHKITKRGQNVTFRCDPISEHNRLYWYRQTLGQGPEFLTYFQNEAQLEKSRLLSDRFSAERPKGSFSTLEIQRTEQGDSAMYLCSSSYSEQFFGPGTRLTVL.

The chain is built from TRBV2 and TRBJ1-2; D is undetermined. Trimming shortened V by 3 bases and J by 2 bases, and 7 bases separated the two germline ends. Germline loops: CDR1 SNHLY, CDR2 FYNNEI. The CDR3 length is 13 residues. Here the CDR3 DNA reads TGTGCCAGCAGTGACTCCCAGAACTATGGCTACACCTTC. Its translation: CASSDSQNYGYTF.

This clone occurred once. The rearrangement uses TRBV5-1 and TRBJ2-5, with 7 nucleotides matching TRBD2. Germline V gives CDR1 SGHRS, CDR2 YFSETQ. CDR3 length: 16 amino acids. V trimming: 2 bases; J trimming: 5 bases; junction bases outside the gene matches: 12. The CDR3 DNA reads as TGCGCCAGCAGCTTCACGGGTGGCGGGAGCGGTGAGACCCAGTACTTC. Its translation is CASSFTGGGSGETQYF.

The rearrangement uses TRBV5-1 and TRBJ2-1; tentatively, D is TRBD1 (5 bases). Trimming stripped 7 bases from V and 5 bases from J, with 13 bases between. Germline V gene lookup returns CDR1 SGHRS and CDR2 YFSETQ. The CDR3 is made up of 13 amino acids. The CDR3 loop reads CASLSDRNNEQFF. In DNA form, the CDR3 reads TGCGCCAGCCTATCTGACAGAAACAATGAGCAGTTCTTC.

The chain uses TRBV11-3 and TRBJ2-5; 7 bases are a match to TRBD2. V was pared by 5 bases and J by 2 bases, with 8 bases of the junction left unmatched. The CDR3 covers 15 residues. Per the germline V gene, CDR1 is SGHNT and CDR2 is YENEEA. The CDR3 DNA reads TGTGCCAGCAGCATAGGGGCTAGCGGACAAGAGACCCAGTACTTC. Its translation is CASSIGASGQETQYF.

The chain employs TRBV13 and TRBJ2-5, with 9 bases aligning to TRBD2. V lost 3 bases to trimming and J lost 4 bases; unmatched junction nucleotides: 3. CDR1 is PRHDT, CDR2 FYEKMQ, per germline (reference sequence). This CDR3 region has 14 residues. CDR3 sequence: CASSLGLAIETQYF. The CDR3 DNA follows: TGTGCCAGCAGCTTGGGACTAGCAATAGAGACCCAGTACTTC.

The V gene is TRBV25-1, the J gene TRBJ2-3; no clear D gene. The CDR3 extends over 13 amino acids. The germline V gene has CDR1 MGHDK and CDR2 SYGVNS. Trimming left V 6 bases short and J 4 bases short, with 11 bases between. CDR3 region: CASSARSADTQYF. CDR3 DNA: TGTGCCAGCAGCGCCCGGAGTGCAGATACGCAGTATTTT.

V is TRBV27 and J is TRBJ1-3, with TRBD1 as a possible D gene (5 bases). V shed 5 bases and J shed 4 bases, with 18 bases lying between them. CDR3 length: 16 residues. In germline, CDR1 is MNHEY, CDR2 SMNVEV (reference sequence). This CDR3 is CASSTSGLGKGNTIYF. The CDR3 bases are TGTGCCAGCAGTACATCAGGGTTGGGGAAAGGAAACACCATATATTTT.